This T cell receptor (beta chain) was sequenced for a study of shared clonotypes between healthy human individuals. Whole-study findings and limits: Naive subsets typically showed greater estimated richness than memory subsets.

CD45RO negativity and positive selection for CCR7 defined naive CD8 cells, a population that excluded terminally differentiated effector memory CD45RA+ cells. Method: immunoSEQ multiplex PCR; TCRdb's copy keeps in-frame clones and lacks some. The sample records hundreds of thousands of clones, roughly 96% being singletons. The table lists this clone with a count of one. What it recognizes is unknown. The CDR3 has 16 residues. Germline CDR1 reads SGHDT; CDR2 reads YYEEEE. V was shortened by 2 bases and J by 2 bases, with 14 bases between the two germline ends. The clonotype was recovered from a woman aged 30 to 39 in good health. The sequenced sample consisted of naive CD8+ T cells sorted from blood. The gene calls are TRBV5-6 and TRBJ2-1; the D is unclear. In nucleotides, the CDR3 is TGTGCCAGCAGCTTTTATCCCGGCGGCACCTACAATGAGCAGTTCTTC. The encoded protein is CASSFYPGGTYNEQFF.